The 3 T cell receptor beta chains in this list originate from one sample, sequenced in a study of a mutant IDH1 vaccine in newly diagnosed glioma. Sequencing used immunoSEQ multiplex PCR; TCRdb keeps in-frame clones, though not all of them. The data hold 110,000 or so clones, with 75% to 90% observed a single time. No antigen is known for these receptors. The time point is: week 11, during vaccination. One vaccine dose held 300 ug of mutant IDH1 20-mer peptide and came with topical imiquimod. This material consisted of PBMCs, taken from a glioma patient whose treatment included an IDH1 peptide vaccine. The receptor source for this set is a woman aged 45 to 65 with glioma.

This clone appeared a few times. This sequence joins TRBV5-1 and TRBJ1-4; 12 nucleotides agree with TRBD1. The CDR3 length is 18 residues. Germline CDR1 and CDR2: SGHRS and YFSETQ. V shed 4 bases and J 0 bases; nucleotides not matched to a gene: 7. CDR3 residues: CASSPGQGAVSTNEKLFF. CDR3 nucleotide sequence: TGCGCCAGCAGCCCGGGACAGGGGGCGGTTTCAACTAATGAAAAACTGTTTTTT.

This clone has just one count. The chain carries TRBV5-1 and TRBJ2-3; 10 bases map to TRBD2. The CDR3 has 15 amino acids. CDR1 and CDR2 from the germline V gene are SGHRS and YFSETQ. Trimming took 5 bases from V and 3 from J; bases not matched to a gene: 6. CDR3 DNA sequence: TGCGCCAGCAGGCCGACTAGCGGGCCGACAGATACGCAGTATTTT. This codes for CASRPTSGPTDTQYF.

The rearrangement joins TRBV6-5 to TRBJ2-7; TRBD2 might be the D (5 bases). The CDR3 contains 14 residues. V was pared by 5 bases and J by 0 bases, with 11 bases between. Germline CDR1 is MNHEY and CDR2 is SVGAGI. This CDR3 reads CASSPRGDSYEQYF. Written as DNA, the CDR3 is TGTGCCAGCAGTCCCCGGGGAGACTCCTACGAGCAGTACTTC.